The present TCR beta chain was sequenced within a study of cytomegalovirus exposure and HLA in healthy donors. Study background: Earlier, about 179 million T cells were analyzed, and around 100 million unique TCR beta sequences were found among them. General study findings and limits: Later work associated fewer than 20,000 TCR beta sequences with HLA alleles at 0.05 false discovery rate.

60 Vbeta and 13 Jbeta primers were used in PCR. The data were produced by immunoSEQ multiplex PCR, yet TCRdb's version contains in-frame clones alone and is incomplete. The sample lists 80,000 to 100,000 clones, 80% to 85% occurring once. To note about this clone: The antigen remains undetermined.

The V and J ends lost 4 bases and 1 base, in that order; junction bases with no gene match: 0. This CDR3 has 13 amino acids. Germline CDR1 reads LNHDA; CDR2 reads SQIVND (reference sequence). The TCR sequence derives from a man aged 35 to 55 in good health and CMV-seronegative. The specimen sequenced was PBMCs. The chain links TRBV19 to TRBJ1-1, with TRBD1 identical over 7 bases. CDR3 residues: CASSRTGNTEAFF. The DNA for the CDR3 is TGTGCCAGTAGTAGGACAGGGAACACTGAAGCTTTCTTT.